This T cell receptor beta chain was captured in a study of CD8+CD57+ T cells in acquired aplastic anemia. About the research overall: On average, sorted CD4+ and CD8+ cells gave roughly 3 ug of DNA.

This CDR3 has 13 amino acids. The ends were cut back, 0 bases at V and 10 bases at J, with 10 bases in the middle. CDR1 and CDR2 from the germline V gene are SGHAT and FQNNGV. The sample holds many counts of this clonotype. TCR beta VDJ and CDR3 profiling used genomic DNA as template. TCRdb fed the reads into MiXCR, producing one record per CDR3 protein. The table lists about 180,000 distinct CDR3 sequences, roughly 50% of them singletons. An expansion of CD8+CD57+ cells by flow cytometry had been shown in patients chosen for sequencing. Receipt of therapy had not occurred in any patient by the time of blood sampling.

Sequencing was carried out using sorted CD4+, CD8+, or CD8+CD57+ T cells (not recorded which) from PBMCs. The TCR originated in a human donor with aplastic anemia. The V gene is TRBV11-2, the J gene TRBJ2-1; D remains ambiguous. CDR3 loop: CASSLEAGAEQFF. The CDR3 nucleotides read TGTGCCAGCAGCTTAGAGGCCGGAGCAGAGCAGTTCTTC. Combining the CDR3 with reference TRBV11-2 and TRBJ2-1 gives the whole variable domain EAGVAQSPRYKIIEKRQSVAFWCNPISGHATLYWYQQILGQGPKLLIQFQNNGVVDDSQLPKDRFSAERLKGVDSTLKIQPAKLEDSAVYLCASSLEAGAEQFFGPGTRLTVL.